This TCR beta chain appears in the sequencing data of a study of blood T cell repertoires in COVID-19. Overall study context: COVID-19 samples collected from the United States, Italy and Spain covered acute and convalescent phases. Sources were T cells, B-cell-depleted T cells, or PBMCs; the material itself was cDNA or gDNA.

The CDR3 is 13 residues long. Germline V CDR1 and CDR2: MNHEY, SVGEGT. V was trimmed by 5 bases and J by 0 bases, leaving 8 bases between them. Original processing notes: Nucleated cell number was recorded as an estimate derived from reference gene primer amplification. The protocol was immunoSEQ multiplex PCR, while the TCRdb copy is restricted to in-frame clones and leaves out a portion. The V and J calls and the clone size are those of that table, but D and trimming were determined from the DNA. The data show 70,000 or so clones, approximately 85% seen once. The sample comprised peripheral blood. The receptor's source is a woman older than 75 with active or convalescent COVID-19. V gene TRBV6-2 or TRBV6-3 combines with J gene TRBJ2-7; maybe TRBD2 (5 bases). CDR3 bases: TGTGCCAGCAGTGTGCGGGTCTCCTACGAGCAGTACTTC. Its translation is CASSVRVSYEQYF.